This T cell receptor beta chain was found in a study of blood T cells in healthy people across ages (dated by TCRdb to about 2015). At the level of the whole study: In model experiments, template switching captured roughly one uniquely barcoded TCR beta cDNA molecule for every two T cells. The study measured age-related changes in TCR beta repertoire diversity using deep sequencing normalized with unique cDNA molecular identifiers. Four age groups were formed from the donors: young (average approximately 15 years), middle-aged (approximately 40), aged (around 68) and long-lived (about 80). To avoid experimental bias, donors of different ages were spread randomly across the sequencing lanes. Using the same blood draw, the study looked at two additional independent replicas of 1 million unique cDNA reads for two donors, one aged 18 to 30 and the other aged 80 or older.

This clonotype turned up a few times. The target of this receptor is not known. There are no base qualities to consult, and no much larger clone falls within one base. General findings and caveats noted by the study authors: The long-lived group showed more naive CD4+ T cells, fewer expanded clones and increased TCR diversity than the aged group, suggesting age selection. The CMV infection status of donors was not known, potentially confounding age-related changes in expanded clonotypes. Total diversity estimates from one million sequenced T cells were considered lower bounds and underestimates. Because profiling used bulk unsorted PBMCs, naive and antigen-experienced compartments could not be compared conclusively. The percentage of naive T cells measured by flow cytometry correlated strongly with observed TCR beta diversity. As age increased, observed TCR beta diversity per million T cells dropped in a roughly linear way, and a significant reduction was already evident by age about 40.

Library method: 5' RACE. The run used an Illumina HiSeq 2500. A second about 7 to 12 cycle PCR used a sample-barcoded 5' primer and a J-beta primer mix. A template-switch 5' adaptor carrying 12 random nucleotides introduced a unique molecular identifier onto each TCR beta cDNA molecule. Each sample yielded at least 3 million CDR3-containing paired-end reads. All of the RNA was converted into first-strand cDNA using the Mint cDNA synthesis kit, with a TRBC-specific oligonucleotide serving as the primer. After uracil-DNA glycosylase treatment, a first 18-cycle PCR used universal primers M1SS and BC2_uni_R on all cDNA. As for the original processing: Each sample was normalized by randomly selecting 1 million high-quality reads, each carrying a distinct molecular identifier. Reads sharing molecular identifiers were discarded rather than binned into consensus sequences. MiTCR, run with a Q25 quality threshold and the strictest error-elimination algorithm, handled CDR3 identification, clonotype clustering and error correction. A nonparametric unseen species model with Euler transformation was used to estimate a lower bound on total TCR beta diversity. The public reads were reanalyzed by TCRdb: fastp trimming at Q25, MiXCR alignment, in-frame beta chains only. Rows merge per CDR3 protein into single entries with the most common DNA and genes. These V and J calls originate from TCRdb's pipeline instead of the authors' own analysis. The sample table records about 970,000 distinct CDR3 sequences; roughly 51% of these occur just once. The ten largest make up about a fifth of the sample.

Systemically healthy Caucasian individuals from Russia, approximately 39 in total and aged roughly 6 to 100 years, were included as donors. Each donor gave about 9.8 milliliters of peripheral blood, drawn into EDTA-treated Vacutainer tubes. PBMCs were isolated by Ficoll-Paque density-gradient centrifugation, with at least 7 million obtained per sample. Total RNA was extracted from PBMCs with Trizol reagent, with at least 6 micrograms obtained per sample. For every donor, an aliquot of PBMCs went through flow cytometry to measure the percentages of naive CD45RAhigh/CD27high T cells. Sequencing was carried out using blood. This TCR came from a woman in her fifties or sixties in good health.

In nucleotide form, the sequence is TGTGCCAGCAGCTTAGAGGGGGCGGTCAAAAACATTCAGTACTTC. Its coded protein is CASSLEGAVKNIQYF. The chain was built from TRBV7-8 and TRBJ2-4; TRBD1 matches 7 bases in the middle. V and J are trimmed by 1 base and 3 bases, and the gene matches miss 3 bases of the junction. The CDR1 and CDR2 encoded by the germline V gene are SGHVS and FQNEAQ. The CDR3 spans 15 residues, from the cysteine through the phenylalanine. The only DNA kept is the CDR3, 45 bases in frame from the first base.